This entry lists 13 T cell receptor beta chains sequenced from one sample in a study of T cell responses to AZD1222 COVID-19 vaccine. Only in-frame clones appear in the TCRdb table, and some are missing; sequencing was by immunoSEQ multiplex PCR. The sample shows 110,000 to 150,000 clones, over 80% of them seen only once. Sample: peripheral blood, taken 28 days after the second AZD1222 dose. The receptor set was obtained from an adult who received the AZD1222 COVID-19 vaccine.

The chain couples TRBV5-1 to TRBJ1-2; 9 nucleotides align to TRBD1. Germline-derived CDR1 and CDR2 are SGHRS and YFSETQ. This CDR3 is 16 amino acids long. V was clipped by 0 bases and J by 5 bases; unmatched bases: 8. CDR3 sequence: CASSLDFGQGSYGYTF. CDR3 nucleotides: TGCGCCAGCAGCTTGGACTTCGGACAGGGGAGTTATGGCTACACCTTC. Supplemented by reference TRBV5-1 and TRBJ1-2, the full variable domain reads KAGVTQTPRYLIKTRGQQVTLSCSPISGHRSVSWYQQTPGQGLQFLFEYFSETQRNKGNFPGRFSGRQFSNSRSEMNVSTLELGDSALYLCASSLDFGQGSYGYTFGSGTRLTVV.

The chain recombines TRBV11-3 with TRBJ2-7; 7 bases line up with TRBD2. Germline V lookup: CDR1 SGHNT, CDR2 YENEEA. CDR3 length equals 13 residues. Germline trimming cut 5 bases from V and 5 bases from J; bases unmatched to any gene: 6. The CDR3 region is CASSAGGGNEQYF. The CDR3 coding sequence is TGTGCCAGCAGCGCTGGCGGGGGTAACGAGCAGTACTTC.

The V gene is TRBV7-2, the J gene TRBJ1-1; 8 nucleotides line up with TRBD1. The CDR3 length is 13 residues. The junction had 5 bases not matched to a gene; V was cut back by 4 bases and J by 7 bases. Germline values: CDR1 SGHTA, CDR2 FQGNSA. Written as DNA, the CDR3 is TGTGCCAGCAGCTGGGACAGGAAGGGTGAAGCTTTCTTT. Translated, it gives CASSWDRKGEAFF.

This clone was picked up one time. This chain links TRBV5-1 with TRBJ1-2; D ambiguous. Trimming removed 4 bases from V and 3 bases from J, with 10 bases in between. Germline V gene data show CDR1 as SGHRS and CDR2 as YFSETQ. This CDR3 has 13 amino acids. CDR3 sequence: CASSLGEYYGYTF. The CDR3 nucleotides read TGCGCCAGCAGCCTCGGGGAATACTATGGCTACACCTTC.

This clone occurred a few times. The V gene is TRBV4-1, the J gene TRBJ1-2; no firm D call. The V end was cut by 1 base, the J end by 4 bases, with 13 bases between. Germline loops: CDR1 MGHRA, CDR2 YSYEKL. The CDR3 extends over 15 amino acids. The CDR3 region has the DNA TGCGCCAGCAGCCAAGCAACTCCAGAGCTCTATGGCTACACCTTC. Translated: CASSQATPELYGYTF.

The chain is built from TRBV10-3 and TRBJ2-3; 9 nucleotides line up with TRBD2. Trimming removed 3 bases from V and 5 bases from J; junction bases left unmatched: 15. CDR3 length equals 18 residues. CDR1 and CDR2 (germline): ENHRY, SYGVKD. The CDR3 is CAISDGGLAYIRRDTQYF. The CDR3 nucleotides are TGTGCCATCAGTGACGGTGGACTAGCGTATATTAGGAGAGATACGCAGTATTTT.

V gene TRBV28 combines with J gene TRBJ1-1; D is possibly TRBD1 (5 bases). With 6 bases removed from V and 6 bases from J, the gap between germline ends came to 26 bases. The length of the CDR3 is 17 residues. The V gene's germline CDR1 is MDHEN and CDR2 SYDVKM. CDR3: CASRPGTMPGFDAEAFF. The CDR3 bases are TGTGCCAGCAGGCCAGGGACCATGCCGGGGTTTGACGCTGAAGCTTTCTTT.

A single count supports this clone. This chain links TRBV5-4 with TRBJ2-6; D ambiguous. Per the germline V gene, CDR1 is SGHNT and CDR2 is YYREEE (reference sequence). This CDR3 contains 15 residues. The V end lost 4 bases, the J end lost 4 bases, and 12 bases lay between the germline ends. In DNA, the CDR3 is TGTGCCAGCAGCCGTCCCACTGACGGGGCCAACGTCCTGACTTTC. Translation gives CASSRPTDGANVLTF.

Here the CDR3 reads CATSRKGLAGLNNEQFF. The DNA of the CDR3 is TGTGCCACCAGCAGAAAGGGACTAGCGGGACTTAATAATGAGCAGTTCTTC. The chain joins TRBV15 to TRBJ2-1; 13 positions agree with TRBD2. Germline trimming cut 2 bases from V and 7 bases from J; bases unmatched to any gene: 8. CDR1 and CDR2 (germline): LNHNV, YYDKDF (reference sequence). The length of the CDR3 is 17 residues.

The rearrangement links TRBV28 to TRBJ2-7; 9 bases align to TRBD2. Unmatched junction bases numbered 3, after V lost 3 bases and J lost 0 bases. The CDR3 has 15 residues. Germline V CDR1 and CDR2: MDHEN, SYDVKM. CDR3 sequence: CASSLGGRGSYEQYF. CDR3 nucleotide sequence: TGTGCCAGCAGTTTGGGCGGGAGGGGCTCCTACGAGCAGTACTTC.

The rearrangement uses TRBV28 and TRBJ1-2, with D possibly TRBD1 on 5 matching bases. V shed 5 bases and J shed 4 bases, with 11 bases lying between them. This CDR3 has 13 residues. The germline CDR1 and CDR2 sequences are MDHEN and SYDVKM. The CDR3 sequence is CASSPWGGYGYTF. CDR3 sequence (DNA): TGTGCCAGCAGTCCCTGGGGGGGCTATGGCTACACCTTC.

J is TRBJ1-4 and V is TRBV5-4; unclear D gene. In germline, CDR1 is SGHNT, CDR2 YYREEE (reference sequence). This CDR3 has 14 residues. With 0 bases removed from V and 0 bases from J, the gap between germline ends came to 3 bases. CDR3 sequence (DNA): TGTGCCAGCAGCTTGGGAGCAACTAATGAAAAACTGTTTTTT. Its protein is CASSLGATNEKLFF.

The J gene is TRBJ2-7, the V gene TRBV29-1, with TRBD2 matching over 15 bases. Losses at the gene ends were 6 bases for V and 4 bases for J; bases not matched to a gene: 4. This CDR3 is 14 amino acids long. Germline V CDR1 and CDR2: SQVTM, ANQGSEA. The CDR3 bases are TGCAGCGTGGGGACTAGCGGGAGGTGGTACGAGCAGTACTTC. It encodes CSVGTSGRWYEQYF.